Reported below is one T cell receptor beta chain. This entry belongs to a study of shared clonotypes between healthy human individuals. Method: immunoSEQ multiplex PCR; TCRdb's copy keeps in-frame clones and lacks some. The data show 2 million to 2.5 million clones, 80% to 95% seen once. Germline values: CDR1 MRHNA, CDR2 SNTAGT. The V end was cut by 6 bases, the J end by 0 bases, with 13 bases between. This CDR3 is built from 15 residues. Sequencing input: naive CD4+ T cells from PBMCs. Subset given: CD45RA+ positively selected. V usage is TRBV6-4 and J usage is TRBJ2-3; no definite D call. The TCR comes from a man in his late teens or twenties in good health. Some clones in this sample may be carry-over from other donors' samples. CDR3 in DNA: TGTGCCAGCAGCGGAACCGGCAGAAGCACAGATACGCAGTATTTT. It encodes CASSGTGRSTDTQYF.